One sample yielded the 31 T cell receptor beta chains listed below, sequenced in a study of Ad26.COV2.S vaccination and SARS-CoV-2 variants. The repertoire was sequenced with immunoSEQ multiplex PCR; TCRdb's copy has only in-frame clones and lacks some. The sample records approximately 480,000 clones, approximately 88% being singletons. The treatment was: roughly 20 received Ad26.COV2.S at low or high dose, single or two shots; a few received placebo; per-sample allocation not given. Sampling was done on day 63 after the first vaccine or placebo injection. The sample consisted of peripheral blood, taken in a trial of Ad26.COV2.S vaccine versus placebo. The receptors stem from a person between 18 and 60 years old who received the Ad26.COV2.S COVID-19 vaccine or a placebo.

This clone was seen a single time. The chain joins TRBV11-3 to TRBJ2-2; the D is unclear. Germline CDR1 is SGHNT and CDR2 is YENEEA. V gave up 5 bases and J gave up 8 bases, with 9 bases separating them. This CDR3 comprises 12 residues. The CDR3 nucleotides are TGTGCCAGCAGCCTCGGCAGTGGGGAGCTGTTTTTT. Translating it yields CASSLGSGELFF.

A few counts support this clone. CDR3 sequence: CAISDYGLGGEELFF. The DNA for the CDR3 is TGTGCCATCAGTGATTACGGACTAGGGGGGGAGGAGCTGTTTTTT. The rearrangement links TRBV10-3 to TRBJ2-2, with D tentatively TRBD2 (7 bases). Germline V gives CDR1 ENHRY, CDR2 SYGVKD. The CDR3 spans 15 residues. Trimming removed 3 bases from V and 10 bases from J, with 18 bases in between.

This clone has only a few counts. V gene TRBV6-6 combines with J gene TRBJ1-6; D ambiguous. CDR3 length: 12 residues. CDR1 and CDR2 from the germline V gene are MNHNY and SVGAGI (reference sequence). The V end was cut by 5 bases, the J end by 5 bases, with 4 bases between. The CDR3 here is CASSKDNSPLHF. The CDR3 region has the DNA TGTGCCAGCAGTAAGGATAATTCACCCCTCCACTTT.

The chain joins TRBV2 to TRBJ1-5, with D possibly TRBD1 on 6 matching bases. V was cut by 2 bases and J by 2 bases, with 19 bases left in between. Germline assignment: CDR1 SNHLY and CDR2 FYNNEI. This CDR3 contains 18 residues. The CDR3 region has the DNA TGTGCCAGCAGTGAATTCATTGTGGGGGCCAGGGGCAATCAGCCCCAGCATTTT. It encodes CASSEFIVGARGNQPQHF.

The chain links TRBV19 to TRBJ2-2; 8 nucleotides align to TRBD2. Germline values: CDR1 LNHDA, CDR2 SQIVND (reference sequence). The V and J ends lost 6 bases and 6 bases, in that order; junction bases with no gene match: 12. The CDR3 contains 16 residues. CDR3 coding DNA: TGTGCCAGTAGCCAACCGAGCGGGAGAGTCTCCGGGGAGCTGTTTTTT. Translation gives CASSQPSGRVSGELFF.

This clone was observed a few times. One junction end does not reproduce the germline sequence, and a read error may be involved. This sequence joins TRBV7-7 and TRBJ2-5; 7 bases agree with TRBD1. The CDR3 consists of 15 residues. Germline CDR1 SSHAT, CDR2 FNYEAQ (reference sequence). The CDR3 region is CASSTLGTAGETQYF. The CDR3, as DNA: TGTGCTAGCAGCACCTTGGGGACAGCCGGAGAGACCCAGTACTTC.

The chain combines TRBV28 with TRBJ1-1; no firm D call. The germline V gene has CDR1 MDHEN and CDR2 SYDVKM. CDR3 length equals 13 residues. Between the trimmed V and J ends, which lost 1 base and 7 bases, there was a span of 10 bases. The CDR3 coding sequence is TGTGCCAGCAGTTTATTAGGCGTAATTGAAGCTTTCTTT. It yields the protein CASSLLGVIEAFF. The entire variable domain, with the rest obtained from reference TRBV28 and TRBJ1-1, is as follows: DVKVTQSSRYLVKRTGEKVFLECVQDMDHENMFWYRQDPGLGLRLIYFSYDVKMKEKGDIPEGYSVSREKKERFSLILESASTNQTSMYLCASSLLGVIEAFFGQGTRLTVV.

The gene calls are TRBV7-2 and TRBJ2-7; TRBD2 matches 9 bases. The CDR3 is 17 residues long. J gave up 0 bases and V 1 base, and 7 bases lay outside the gene matches. Germline values: CDR1 SGHTA, CDR2 FQGNSA. CDR3 coding DNA: TGTGCCAGCAGCTTAGGTGTGCTAGCGGGGATCTCCTACGAGCAGTACTTC. Amino acid sequence: CASSLGVLAGISYEQYF.

The chain combines TRBV10-2 with TRBJ1-1; the D gene is possibly TRBD1 (5 bases). Trimming stripped 7 bases from V and 0 bases from J, with 15 bases between. The CDR3 sequence is 15 residues long. CDR1 WSHSY and CDR2 SAAADI come from the germline V gene. The CDR3 spells CASNRQTVLNTEAFF. CDR3 DNA: TGCGCCAGCAATAGACAGACGGTGCTGAACACTGAAGCTTTCTTT.

This clone was recorded at least ten times. V gene TRBV30 combines with J gene TRBJ2-1; D may match TRBD1 or TRBD2 (6 bases each). Trimming took 8 bases from V and 14 from J, leaving 16 bases between them. CDR1 is GTSNPN, CDR2 SVGIG, per germline (reference sequence). The CDR3 runs 10 residues. Here the CDR3 reads CAGGGNREFF. The CDR3 DNA reads as TGTGCCGGAGGGGGGAATCGGGAGTTCTTC.

The CDR3 DNA follows: TGTGCCAGCAGTGCCGACGGGAACTATGGCTACACCTTC. The encoded protein is CASSADGNYGYTF. This chain connects TRBV6-4 to TRBJ1-2; D unclear. Trimming took off 4 bases at V and 2 bases at J, with 8 bases between the two ends. The V gene's germline CDR1 is MRHNA and CDR2 SNTAGT. The CDR3 loop spans 13 amino acids.

This chain joins TRBV5-6 and TRBJ2-2, with TRBD2 matching 8 bases. This CDR3 has 18 amino acids. Per germline, CDR1 SGHDT and CDR2 YYEEEE. V shed 2 bases, J shed 4 bases, and the junction held 13 bases outside the gene matches. CDR3 nucleotides: TGTGCCAGCAGCTTCCAAGGAGCGGGAGCCCCCCCCACCGGGGAGCTGTTTTTT. This translates into CASSFQGAGAPPTGELFF.

The V and J genes are TRBV9 and TRBJ2-1; D gene uncertain. The CDR3 spans 16 residues. V was trimmed by 0 bases and J by 0 bases, leaving 10 bases between them. Germline V lookup: CDR1 SGDLS, CDR2 YYNGEE. This CDR3 reads CASSVGFDISYNEQFF. In DNA form, the CDR3 reads TGTGCCAGCAGCGTAGGATTTGACATCTCCTACAATGAGCAGTTCTTC. Based on the CDR3 plus reference TRBV9 and TRBJ2-1, the full variable domain is DSGVTQTPKHLITATGQRVTLRCSPRSGDLSVYWYQQSLDQGLQFLIQYYNGEERAKGNILERFSAQQFPDLHSELNLSSLELGDSALYFCASSVGFDISYNEQFFGPGTRLTVL.

The chain has TRBV18 and TRBJ2-7, with D perhaps matching TRBD1 (5 bases). In germline, CDR1 is KGHSH, CDR2 LQKENI. CDR3 length: 15 residues. The ends were cut back, 0 bases at V and 1 base at J, with 10 bases in the middle. Written as DNA, the CDR3 is TGTGCCAGCTCACCACCGGGGCTCGATTCCTACGAGCAGTACTTC. This sequence encodes CASSPPGLDSYEQYF.

This chain joins TRBV12-5 and TRBJ2-2; the D is unclear. V was trimmed by 1 base and J by 5 bases, leaving 2 bases between them. Germline-derived CDR1 and CDR2 are LGHNT and FRNRAP. This CDR3 comprises 12 residues. This CDR3 is CASGLGTGELFF. In DNA form, the CDR3 reads TGTGCTAGTGGTTTGGGGACCGGGGAGCTGTTTTTT.

V gene TRBV30 combines with J gene TRBJ1-3, with D possibly matching TRBD1 (5 bases). The germline V gene encodes CDR1 GTSNPN and CDR2 SVGIG (reference sequence). The CDR3 has 16 residues. V lost 5 bases and J lost 0, with 17 bases in between. The CDR3 spells CAWLGPGRNSGNTIYF. DNA of the CDR3: TGTGCCTGGTTGGGACCCGGCCGGAACTCTGGAAACACCATATATTTT.

This chain connects TRBV19 to TRBJ1-5; D not certain. The CDR3 loop spans 13 amino acids. The ends were cut back, 2 bases at V and 7 bases at J, with 9 bases in the middle. CDR1 is LNHDA and CDR2 is SQIVND in the germline V gene (reference sequence). The CDR3 protein is CASSIWVEQPQHF. CDR3 in DNA: TGTGCCAGTAGTATATGGGTGGAACAGCCCCAGCATTTT.

The chain couples TRBV7-2 to TRBJ2-1, with 7 bases aligning to TRBD2. The CDR3 covers 14 residues. Germline V CDR1 and CDR2: SGHTA, FQGNSA. Trimming at V came to 3 bases and at J to 6 bases, leaving 5 bases not matched to a gene. The DNA for the CDR3 is TGTGCCAGCAGCTTGGCGGGAGACCCCAATGAGCAGTTCTTC. It is translated as CASSLAGDPNEQFF.

The gene calls are TRBV3-1 (or the pseudogene TRBV3-2) and TRBJ2-2, with TRBD2 identical over 12 bases. In germline, CDR1 is LGHDT, CDR2 YNNKEL (reference sequence). The CDR3 covers 20 residues. The ends lost 4 bases at V and 1 base at J; junction bases unmatched: 13. The DNA of the CDR3 is TGTGCCAGCAGCCCCGGACTAGCGGGGCTAGGCACCGGGAACACCGGGGAGCTGTTTTTT. Its translation is CASSPGLAGLGTGNTGELFF.

The CDR3 DNA reads as TGTGCCAGCAGCTATCCGGTCCGCCCCCTTTACAATGAGCAGTTCTTC. Translation: CASSYPVRPLYNEQFF. J is TRBJ2-1 and V is TRBV11-3; D not certain. V was trimmed by 4 bases and J by 4 bases, leaving 17 bases between them. Germline-derived CDR1 and CDR2 are SGHNT and YENEEA. The CDR3 has 16 residues. The full variable domain, with the rest looked up from reference TRBV11-3 and TRBJ2-1, is EAGVVQSPRYKIIEKKQPVAFWCNPISGHNTLYWYLQNLGQGPELLIRYENEEAVDDSQLPKDRFSAERLKGVDSTLKIQPAELGDSAVYLCASSYPVRPLYNEQFFGPGTRLTVL.

This chain uses TRBV27 with TRBJ1-4, with D perhaps TRBD1 (5 bases). CDR3 size: 16 residues. V was trimmed by 2 bases and J by 6 bases, leaving 16 bases between them. The germline gives CDR1 MNHEY, CDR2 SMNVEV (reference sequence). The CDR3 bases are TGTGCCAGCAGTTTAAGGAGCCAGGGACGGTATGAAAAACTGTTTTTT. Encoded protein: CASSLRSQGRYEKLFF.

The chain uses TRBV5-1 and TRBJ2-1, with TRBD2 matching over 7 bases. Germline CDR1 reads SGHRS; CDR2 reads YFSETQ. The CDR3 has 15 amino acids. The V and J ends lost 0 bases and 5 bases, in that order; junction bases with no gene match: 5. The CDR3 sequence is CASSLVLAVNNEQFF. Written as DNA, the CDR3 is TGCGCCAGCAGCTTGGTTCTAGCGGTCAACAATGAGCAGTTCTTC.

J is TRBJ2-2 and V is TRBV5-8, with no clear D. The CDR3 contains 15 residues. Trimming cost V 4 bases and J 0 bases, with 10 bases left between them. CDR1 SGHTS and CDR2 YDEGEE come from the germline V gene. DNA for the CDR3: TGTGCCAGCAGCCCGGACGGACCGAACACCGGGGAGCTGTTTTTT. Its protein is CASSPDGPNTGELFF.

The chain joins TRBV3-1 (or the pseudogene TRBV3-2) to TRBJ2-1; 7 bases line up with TRBD2. This CDR3 is built from 11 residues. V was pared by 5 bases and J by 15 bases, with 7 bases of the junction left unmatched. The germline V gene encodes CDR1 LGHDT and CDR2 YNNKEL (reference sequence). CDR3 sequence (DNA): TGTGCCAGCAGCTCACTAGCGTCACTGTTCTTC. Translated: CASSSLASLFF.

This chain uses TRBV6-5 with TRBJ2-2; 8 nucleotides line up with TRBD1. CDR3 length: 15 residues. The V gene's germline CDR1 is MNHEY and CDR2 SVGAGI. The J segment lost 4 bases and the V segment lost 6 bases, leaving 7 bases of the junction unmatched. As DNA, the CDR3 is TGTGCCAGCAGCGGACAGGGCTCGGGCACCGGGGAGCTGTTTTTT. Protein product: CASSGQGSGTGELFF.

The chain is built from TRBV24-1 and TRBJ2-7, with unresolved D. This CDR3 has 13 residues. The germline V and J ends were trimmed by 5 bases and 4 bases, with 11 bases remaining between them. Germline V gene data show CDR1 as KGHDR and CDR2 as SFDVKD. For the CDR3, the DNA is TGTGCCACCAGTGGTACTGGTGCTTACGAGCAGTACTTC. This translates into CATSGTGAYEQYF.

V is TRBV2 and J is TRBJ1-1, with D possibly being TRBD1 (6 bases). The CDR3 is made up of 12 amino acids. Trimming removed 3 bases from V and 11 bases from J, with 13 bases in between. Germline CDR1 reads SNHLY; CDR2 reads FYNNEI. The CDR3 loop is CASSDPGGRAFF. The CDR3 DNA reads as TGTGCCAGCAGTGATCCTGGGGGGCGTGCTTTCTTT.

V gene TRBV7-6 combines with J gene TRBJ1-4; 7 nucleotides align to TRBD1. The V gene's germline CDR1 is SGHVS and CDR2 FNYEAQ. The length of the CDR3 is 14 residues. V was pared by 5 bases and J by 3 bases, with 3 bases of the junction left unmatched. The chain's CDR3 is CASSRDSPNEKLFF. The CDR3 nucleotides are TGTGCCAGCAGCCGGGACAGTCCTAATGAAAAACTGTTTTTT.

The V gene is TRBV6-5, the J gene TRBJ1-3; tentatively, D is TRBD1 (6 bases). V was shortened by 8 bases and J by 6 bases, with 17 bases between the two germline ends. In germline, CDR1 is MNHEY, CDR2 SVGAGI. There are 14 residues in the CDR3. The CDR3 reads CASHPRGRENTIYF. The CDR3 DNA reads as TGTGCCAGCCACCCCAGGGGCAGGGAAAACACCATATATTTT.

This clone came up once. The chain links TRBV7-8 to TRBJ2-1, with 11 bases that match TRBD2. Trimming cost V 0 bases and J 4 bases; bases outside gene matches: 8. This CDR3 spans 18 amino acids. Germline values: CDR1 SGHVS, CDR2 FQNEAQ. CDR3 in amino acids: CASSLAVAGGGPYNEQFF. DNA of the CDR3: TGTGCCAGCAGCTTAGCGGTAGCGGGAGGGGGGCCATACAATGAGCAGTTCTTC. The full variable domain, completed using reference TRBV7-8 and TRBJ2-1, is GAGVSQSPRYKVAKRGQDVALRCDPISGHVSLFWYQQALGQGPEFLTYFQNEAQLDKSGLPSDRFFAERPEGSVSTLKIQRTQQEDSAVYLCASSLAVAGGGPYNEQFFGPGTRLTVL.

This chain connects TRBV28 to TRBJ1-2; 12 bases fit TRBD1. In germline, CDR1 is MDHEN, CDR2 SYDVKM. With 1 base clipped from V and 0 bases from J, the junction kept 3 bases outside the gene matches. The CDR3 is 17 residues long. This CDR3 reads CASSLLRDRGPNYGYTF. The CDR3 coding sequence is TGTGCCAGCAGTTTATTGCGGGACAGGGGGCCTAACTATGGCTACACCTTC.